These 28 T cell receptor beta chains were sequenced from one sample in a study of CD8+CD57+ T cells in acquired aplastic anemia. Both TCR beta VDJ combination and CDR3 sequence profiling were carried out. Genomic DNA was the template for this profiling. One entry per CDR3 protein results from TCRdb running MiXCR on the reads. The repertoire has around 130,000 distinct CDR3 sequences, about 46% of them found once; the top ten carry around 2.3%. Sequences were obtained from sorted CD4+, CD8+, or CD8+CD57+ T cells (not recorded which) from PBMCs. The receptors come from a human donor in good health, serving as a control.

This clonotype was found many times. The chain joins TRBV20-1 to TRBJ1-2; TRBD1 aligns across 7 bases. With V trimmed by 6 bases and J by 9 bases, 7 bases remained unmatched. The germline CDR1 and CDR2 sequences are DFQATT and SNEGSKA (reference sequence). This CDR3 is 11 amino acids long. CDR3: CSAPNRGSYTF. The DNA of the CDR3 is TGCAGTGCGCCCAACAGGGGAAGCTACACCTTC.

The J gene is TRBJ1-1, the V gene TRBV20-1, with 10 positions matching TRBD1. The V gene end was trimmed by 2 bases and the J gene end by 3 bases; junction bases not matched to a gene: 3. Germline lookup yields CDR1 DFQATT and CDR2 SNEGSKA (reference sequence). CDR3 length equals 14 residues. This CDR3 reads CSARRGTGDTEAFF. CDR3 in DNA: TGCAGTGCTAGACGCGGGACAGGGGACACTGAAGCTTTCTTT.

DNA of the CDR3: TGTGCCAGCAGTTTATATCCCGGGGGGACCACTGAAGCTTTCTTT. This sequence encodes CASSLYPGGTTEAFF. This sequence joins TRBV25-1 and TRBJ1-1, with a weak D call TRBD1 (5 bases). The germline V gene has CDR1 MGHDK and CDR2 SYGVNS. With 5 bases removed from V and 4 bases from J, the gap between germline ends came to 17 bases. The CDR3 covers 15 residues.

Many counts were recorded for this clonotype. The chain employs TRBV20-1 and TRBJ2-3; no clear D. V dropped 2 bases and J dropped 2 bases, with 8 bases sitting between them. The CDR3 has 13 amino acids. The germline gives CDR1 DFQATT, CDR2 SNEGSKA (reference sequence). The CDR3: CSARQPNTDTQYF. The CDR3 region has the DNA TGCAGTGCTAGACAGCCCAACACAGATACGCAGTATTTT.

This clonotype was counted a single time. CDR3 sequence (DNA): TGTGCCATCAGGACCGCCGAGCCCTATGGCTACACCTTC. Amino acid sequence: CAIRTAEPYGYTF. The chain couples TRBV10-3 to TRBJ1-2; no definite D call. Trimming cost V 6 bases and J 4 bases, with 12 bases left between them. Germline lookup yields CDR1 ENHRY and CDR2 SYGVKD. CDR3 length equals 13 residues.

The sample holds many counts of this clonotype. CDR3 protein: CASSFGGIAPTNEQFF. The CDR3 DNA reads TGTGCCAGTTCCTTTGGTGGGATAGCTCCTACCAATGAGCAGTTCTTC. The chain employs TRBV6-1 and TRBJ2-1; D gene ambiguous. CDR1 and CDR2 (germline): MNHNS, SASEGT. V was cut by 9 bases and J by 6 bases, with 24 bases left in between. CDR3 size: 16 residues.

This clonotype appeared many times. The V and J genes are TRBV18 and TRBJ1-6; D not resolved. Germline CDR1 is KGHSH and CDR2 is LQKENI. The V end lost 6 bases, the J end lost 5 bases, and 14 bases lay between the germline ends. The CDR3 contains 15 residues. In nucleotides, the CDR3 is TGTGCCAGCTCGCCAGAAAGGGTCCATAATTCACCCCTCCACTTT. Protein: CASSPERVHNSPLHF.

This chain uses TRBV27 with TRBJ2-5; no firm D call. Trimming cost V 5 bases and J 5 bases, with 12 bases left between them. Germline values: CDR1 MNHEY, CDR2 SMNVEV (reference sequence). The CDR3 length is 13 residues. As DNA, the CDR3 is TGTGCCAGCAGTCAATCCCTCGGGGAGACCCAGTACTTC. Translated, it gives CASSQSLGETQYF.

Ten or more counts support this clonotype. V gene TRBV3-1 combines with J gene TRBJ2-1; D is possibly TRBD2 (5 bases). CDR1 and CDR2 (germline): LGHDT, YNNKEL (reference sequence). Trimming pared 4 bases from V and 4 bases from J, leaving 11 bases between. This CDR3 is 14 amino acids long. The CDR3 nucleotides are TGTGCCAGCAGCCCTTGGACTGGATACAATGAGCAGTTCTTC. Translating it yields CASSPWTGYNEQFF.

The rearrangement uses TRBV29-1 and TRBJ2-7; 10 bases align to TRBD1. The V gene end was trimmed by 5 bases and the J gene end by 2 bases; junction bases not matched to a gene: 3. The length of the CDR3 is 13 residues. Germline CDR1 reads SQVTM; CDR2 reads ANQGSEA. DNA for the CDR3: TGCAGCGTTCGGACAGGGGGAACCTACGAGCAGTACTTC. Encoded protein: CSVRTGGTYEQYF.

About this clonotype: Germline is not matched at one junction end, which may reflect a read error. The rearrangement links TRBV7-3 to TRBJ2-3, with 9 positions matching TRBD2. The CDR3 extends over 18 amino acids. Per the germline V gene, CDR1 is SGHTA and CDR2 is FQGTGA. The CDR3: CAGSLKGASGERTDTQYF. The DNA for the CDR3 is TGTGCCGGCAGCTTAAAGGGGGCTAGCGGGGAACGCACAGATACGCAGTATTTT.

This clonotype was picked up many times. The chain is built from TRBV28 and TRBJ1-3; TRBD1 agrees at 8 bases. The CDR3 runs 15 residues. Looked up from germline, CDR1 is MDHEN and CDR2 is SYDVKM. The V segment lost 6 bases and the J segment 2 bases; nucleotides outside the gene matches: 6. In nucleotides, the CDR3 is TGTGCCAGCAGCCCTCAGACAGGGGCTGGAAACACCATATATTTT. This translates into CASSPQTGAGNTIYF.

The chain couples TRBV12-3 or TRBV12-4 to TRBJ2-5; 11 bases map to TRBD2. The CDR3 length is 17 residues. The J segment lost 5 bases and the V segment lost 5 bases, leaving 13 bases of the junction unmatched. The DNA for the CDR3 is TGTGCCAGCAGTACCTCGCTAGCGGGGGGCCCGGGGGAGACCCAGTACTTC. Translation gives CASSTSLAGGPGETQYF.

Notes on this clonotype: This clone may be a read error of a much larger clone one base away. The chain carries TRBV6-1 and TRBJ1-2; TRBD1 aligns across 7 bases. The CDR3 loop spans 15 amino acids. Germline CDR1 and CDR2: MNHNS and SASEGT. CDR3 loop: CASSELRQGRHGYAF. CDR3 DNA sequence: TGTGCCAGCAGTGAGTTGAGACAGGGAAGGCATGGCTACGCCTTC.

Details on this clonotype: The junction and the germline gene differ at one end; a read error may be behind it. The chain carries TRBV2 and TRBJ1-2; D perhaps matches TRBD1 (5 bases). The CDR3 spans 11 residues. Per germline, CDR1 SNHLY and CDR2 FYNNEI. The chain's CDR3 is CASSDRQPPSF. CDR3 nucleotide sequence: TGTGCCAGCAGTGATAGACAGCCTCCAAGCTTC.

The chain carries TRBV13 and TRBJ2-7; D perhaps matches TRBD1 (6 bases). V dropped 4 bases and J dropped 3 bases, with 19 bases sitting between them. The germline gives CDR1 PRHDT, CDR2 FYEKMQ (reference sequence). The CDR3 is 16 amino acids. The CDR3 sequence: CASSSNPQGPRYEQYF. In DNA form, the CDR3 reads TGTGCCAGCAGCTCAAACCCACAGGGTCCCCGCTACGAGCAGTACTTC.

This clonotype was counted ten times or more. The chain is built from TRBV5-1 and TRBJ1-2; maybe TRBD1 (5 bases). With 7 bases removed from V and 7 bases from J, the gap between germline ends came to 20 bases. This CDR3 comprises 14 residues. Per germline, CDR1 SGHRS and CDR2 YFSETQ. The CDR3 sequence is CASRLSGTSGGYTF. The DNA of the CDR3 is TGCGCCAGCCGGCTATCTGGGACGTCAGGTGGCTACACCTTC.

The rearrangement uses TRBV20-1 and TRBJ2-3; possibly TRBD2 for D (5 bases). The germline V gene has CDR1 DFQATT and CDR2 SNEGSKA (reference sequence). V lost 6 bases to trimming and J lost 1 base, with 14 bases between them. This CDR3 spans 14 amino acids. For the CDR3, the DNA is TGCAGTGCGGGGAGAAGGGTAGGCACAGATACGCAGTATTTT. As protein: CSAGRRVGTDTQYF.

In the case of this clonotype: An end of the junction does not agree with germline; a read error may underlie this. The V and J genes are TRBV20-1 and TRBJ1-6, with 7 bases lining up with TRBD1. CDR1 is DFQATT, CDR2 SNEGSKA, per germline (reference sequence). This CDR3 contains 16 residues. CDR3 sequence (DNA): TGCAGTGCTAGATCGGACAGGAACTTAATTAATTCACCCCACCACTTT. It encodes CSARSDRNLINSPHHF.

V is TRBV5-1 and J is TRBJ2-1, with 11 bases identical to TRBD2. CDR1 and CDR2 (germline): SGHRS, YFSETQ. V was clipped by 0 bases and J by 7 bases; unmatched bases: 9. This CDR3 region has 17 residues. The CDR3: CASSLAGSGGAPNEQFF. The DNA for the CDR3 is TGCGCCAGCAGCTTGGCTGGTAGCGGGGGGGCCCCTAATGAGCAGTTCTTC.

The rearrangement uses TRBV15 and TRBJ1-2; D perhaps matches TRBD1 (6 bases). The CDR3 is 16 residues long. The V and J ends lost 1 base and 4 bases respectively, with 16 bases between them. Germline V lookup: CDR1 LNHNV, CDR2 YYDKDF (reference sequence). Written as DNA, the CDR3 is TGTGCCACCAGCAGAGGAGCCAGGGGAGAGGCCTATGGCTACACCTTC. Translation gives CATSRGARGEAYGYTF.

A word on this clonotype: This may come from a read error, since a much larger clone is one base off. The V and J genes are TRBV12-3 or TRBV12-4 and TRBJ1-4, with D perhaps matching TRBD1 (5 bases). The CDR3 is 17 residues long. The CDR3 sequence: CASSLGDQSATNGKLFF. The CDR3 DNA reads TGTGCCAGCAGTTTAGGGGACCAGAGCGCAACTAATGGAAAACTGTTTTTT.

Only one count was recorded for this clonotype. The V gene is TRBV20-1, the J gene TRBJ2-6; D unresolved. The germline V gene has CDR1 DFQATT and CDR2 SNEGSKA (reference sequence). The V and J ends lost 3 bases and 1 base respectively, with 7 bases between them. CDR3 size: 14 residues. The CDR3 loop reads CSARVESGANVLTF. The CDR3 DNA is TGCAGTGCTAGGGTCGAGTCTGGGGCCAACGTCCTGACTTTC.

The V gene is TRBV10-3, the J gene TRBJ1-1; no clear D gene. V lost 6 bases and J 0 bases, leaving 11 bases between the germline ends. This CDR3 spans 14 amino acids. Germline V gene sequence: CDR1 ENHRY, CDR2 SYGVKD. The CDR3 sequence: CAISSLEMNTEAFF. The CDR3 DNA reads as TGTGCCATCAGCTCACTCGAGATGAACACTGAAGCTTTCTTT.

The rearrangement joins TRBV20-1 to TRBJ2-1, with 7 bases fitting TRBD1. Germline V gene sequence: CDR1 DFQATT, CDR2 SNEGSKA (reference sequence). CDR3 length: 14 residues. Trimming took 3 bases from V and 5 from J; bases not matched to a gene: 7. CDR3 in amino acids: CSASGAGGNNEQFF. CDR3 DNA sequence: TGCAGTGCTAGCGGAGCAGGGGGAAACAATGAGCAGTTCTTC.

The chain recombines TRBV20-1 with TRBJ1-1; the D gene is possibly TRBD1 (5 bases). Looked up from germline, CDR1 is DFQATT and CDR2 is SNEGSKA (reference sequence). V was clipped by 5 bases and J by 6 bases, with 16 bases between them. The length of the CDR3 is 13 residues. CDR3 protein: CSAETGVAAEAFF. The DNA for the CDR3 is TGCAGTGCTGAAACGGGGGTGGCCGCTGAAGCTTTCTTT.

The chain recombines TRBV10-3 with TRBJ1-4, with 7 bases identical to TRBD1. Germline V lookup: CDR1 ENHRY, CDR2 SYGVKD. This CDR3 region has 13 residues. The J segment lost 4 bases and the V segment lost 9 bases, leaving 5 bases of the junction unmatched. CDR3 region: CAIRDRVNEKLFF. In nucleotides, the CDR3 is TGTGCCATACGGGACAGAGTTAATGAAAAACTGTTTTTT.

This rearrangement joins TRBV10-3 to TRBJ2-7; maybe TRBD1 (5 bases). CDR1 and CDR2 (germline): ENHRY, SYGVKD. The CDR3 extends over 13 amino acids. Deletions cut 4 bases from V and 6 bases from J, with 13 bases between. CDR3 in DNA: TGTGCCATCAGTGTAAGGGGAATGGGCGAGCAGTACTTC. Its protein is CAISVRGMGEQYF.